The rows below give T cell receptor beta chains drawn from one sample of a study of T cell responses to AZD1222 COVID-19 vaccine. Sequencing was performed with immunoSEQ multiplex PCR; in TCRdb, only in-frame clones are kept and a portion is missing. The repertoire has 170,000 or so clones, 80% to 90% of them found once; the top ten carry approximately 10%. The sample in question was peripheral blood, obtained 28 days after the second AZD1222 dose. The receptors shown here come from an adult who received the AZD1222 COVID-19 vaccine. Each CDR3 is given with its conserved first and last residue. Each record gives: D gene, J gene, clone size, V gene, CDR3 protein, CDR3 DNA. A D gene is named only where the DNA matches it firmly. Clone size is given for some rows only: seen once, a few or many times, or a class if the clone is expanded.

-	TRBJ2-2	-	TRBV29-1	CSVRWGNTGELFF	TGCAGCGTGAGATGGGGGAACACCGGGGAGCTGTTTTTT
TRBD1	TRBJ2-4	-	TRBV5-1	CASSSQGAGNIQYF	TGCGCCAGCAGCTCGCAGGGGGCTGGGAACATTCAGTACTTC
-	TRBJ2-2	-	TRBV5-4	CASSPYGGVRTGELFF	TGTGCCAGCAGCCCATATGGGGGTGTTCGGACCGGGGAGCTGTTTTTT
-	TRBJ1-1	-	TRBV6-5	CASRRDGPTEAFF	TGTGCCAGCAGACGGGACGGCCCCACTGAAGCTTTCTTT
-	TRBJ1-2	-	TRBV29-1	CSVQTENYGYTF	TGCAGCGTGCAGACGGAGAACTATGGCTACACCTTC
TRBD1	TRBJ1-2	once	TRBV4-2	CASSQVSQGAHYGYTF	TGTGCCAGCAGCCAAGTCTCACAGGGGGCTCACTATGGCTACACCTTC
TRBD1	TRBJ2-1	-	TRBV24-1	CATSDLTGDYNEQFF	TGTGCCACCAGTGATTTGACAGGGGATTACAATGAGCAGTTCTTC
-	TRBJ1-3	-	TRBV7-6	CASSLVVSGSGNTIYF	TGTGCCAGCAGCTTAGTCGTTAGTGGCTCTGGAAACACCATATATTTT
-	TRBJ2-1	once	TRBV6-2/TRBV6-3	CASSYGVNEQFF	TGTGCCAGCAGTTACGGGGTCAATGAGCAGTTCTTC
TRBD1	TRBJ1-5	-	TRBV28	CASSPPGQGNQPQHF	TGTGCCAGCAGTCCTCCGGGACAGGGGAATCAGCCCCAGCATTTT
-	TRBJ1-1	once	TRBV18	CASAPREGTEAFF	TGTGCCAGCGCGCCGAGGGAAGGGACTGAAGCTTTCTTT
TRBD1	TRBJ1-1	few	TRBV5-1	CASSTSGTGHTEAFF	TGCGCCAGCAGCACCTCCGGGACAGGCCACACTGAAGCTTTCTTT
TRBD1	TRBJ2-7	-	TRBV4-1	CASSHQTGGRSYEQYF	TGCGCCAGCAGCCACCAAACAGGGGGGAGAAGCTACGAGCAGTACTTC
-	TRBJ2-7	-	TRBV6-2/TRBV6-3	CASSRYGLGYEQYF	TGTGCCAGCAGTCGGTATGGGTTGGGCTACGAGCAGTACTTC
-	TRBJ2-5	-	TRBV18	CASFHLRETQYF	TGTGCCAGCTTTCACCTGCGGGAGACCCAGTACTTC
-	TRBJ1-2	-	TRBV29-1	CSVDFSSYGYTF	TGCAGCGTTGATTTCAGCAGCTATGGCTACACCTTC
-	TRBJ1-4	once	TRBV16	CASSQPQGRGNEKLFF	TGTGCCAGCAGCCAACCCCAGGGAAGGGGTAATGAAAAACTGTTTTTT
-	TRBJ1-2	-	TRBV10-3	CAIGGGAGNYGYTF	TGTGCCATCGGTGGAGGAGCGGGTAACTATGGCTACACCTTC
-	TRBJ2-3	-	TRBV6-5	CASSLAHTDTQYF	TGTGCCAGCAGTTTAGCTCACACAGATACGCAGTATTTT
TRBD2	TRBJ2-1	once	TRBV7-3	CASSRLSGGIFGSEQFF	TGTGCCAGCAGCCGACTCTCGGGGGGGATATTTGGTAGTGAGCAGTTCTTC
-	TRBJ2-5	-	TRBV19	CASSLGTSRETQYF	TGTGCCAGTAGTCTCGGGACCTCAAGAGAGACCCAGTACTTC
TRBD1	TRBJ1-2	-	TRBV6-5	CASSTGTGPNYGYTF	TGTGCCAGCAGCACCGGGACAGGCCCTAACTATGGCTACACCTTC
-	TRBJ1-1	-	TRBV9	CASSVQGTVNTEAFF	TGTGCCAGCAGCGTCCAAGGGACGGTGAACACTGAAGCTTTCTTT
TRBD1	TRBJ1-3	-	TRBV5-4	CASSPGTGAGNTIYF	TGTGCCAGCAGCCCAGGGACAGGGGCCGGAAACACCATATATTTT
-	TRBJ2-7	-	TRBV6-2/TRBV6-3	CASSYGRGLYPNEQYF	TGTGCCAGCAGTTACGGGCGCGGGCTTTATCCCAACGAGCAGTACTTC
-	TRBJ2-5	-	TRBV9	CASSVWGAGETQYF	TGTGCCAGCAGCGTATGGGGGGCCGGTGAGACCCAGTACTTC
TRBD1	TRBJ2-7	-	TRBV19	CASSMADGDRGNEQYF	TGTGCCAGTAGTATGGCGGATGGGGACAGGGGCAACGAGCAGTACTTC
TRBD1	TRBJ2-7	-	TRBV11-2	CASSWNGQGAKSYEQYF	TGTGCCAGCAGCTGGAACGGACAGGGGGCAAAATCCTACGAGCAGTACTTC
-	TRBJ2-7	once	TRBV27	CASSLRESYEQYF	TGTGCCAGCAGTTTGAGAGAGAGCTACGAGCAGTACTTC
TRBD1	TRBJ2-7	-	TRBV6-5	CASRVTGTGGYEQYF	TGTGCCAGCAGGGTAACCGGGACAGGGGGTTACGAGCAGTACTTC
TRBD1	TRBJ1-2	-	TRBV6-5	CASSYRDRTTATF	TGTGCCAGCAGTTACCGGGACAGGACTACGGCCACCTTC
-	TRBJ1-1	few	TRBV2	CASSERGIRATNTEAFF	TGTGCCAGCAGTGAAAGAGGAATCCGGGCGACGAACACTGAAGCTTTCTTT
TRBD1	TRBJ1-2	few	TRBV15	CATSRGDRSDYGYTF	TGTGCCACCAGCAGAGGGGACAGGAGTGACTATGGCTACACCTTC
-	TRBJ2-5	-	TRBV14	CASSPLVGAFGQETQYF	TGTGCCAGCAGCCCACTGGTGGGGGCCTTTGGTCAAGAGACCCAGTACTTC
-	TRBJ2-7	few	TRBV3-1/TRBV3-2	CASSPRTGLAYEQYF	TGTGCCAGCAGCCCCCGGACGGGACTCGCCTACGAGCAGTACTTC
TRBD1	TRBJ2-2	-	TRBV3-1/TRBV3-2	CASSQRTGATGELFF	TGTGCCAGCAGCCAGCGCACAGGGGCCACCGGGGAGCTGTTTTTT
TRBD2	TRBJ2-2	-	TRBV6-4	CASSPSPGTSGFANTGELFF	TGTGCCAGCAGCCCCAGCCCCGGGACTAGCGGGTTCGCGAACACCGGGGAGCTGTTTTTT
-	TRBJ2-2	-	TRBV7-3	CASSSAGTGELFF	TGTGCCAGCAGCTCCGCAGGGACCGGGGAGCTGTTTTTT
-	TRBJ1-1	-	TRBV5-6	CASSLSPYLDSFEAFF	TGTGCCAGCAGCCTCTCCCCGTATCTGGACAGCTTTGAAGCTTTCTTT
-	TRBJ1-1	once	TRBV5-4	CASSLGQPTEAFF	TGTGCCAGCAGTTTAGGACAGCCCACTGAAGCTTTCTTT
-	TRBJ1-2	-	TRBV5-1	CASSLEFYGYTF	TGCGCCAGCAGCTTGGAATTCTATGGCTACACCTTC
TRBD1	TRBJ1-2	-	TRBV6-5	CASSPGTGSYGYTF	TGTGCCAGCAGTCCCGGGACAGGTTCTTATGGCTACACCTTC
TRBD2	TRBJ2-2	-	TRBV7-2	CASSRTSGGFSGELFF	TGTGCCAGCAGCCGGACTAGCGGGGGTTTCAGCGGGGAGCTGTTTTTT
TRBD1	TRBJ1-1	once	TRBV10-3	CAISAVRQGAETEAFF	TGTGCCATCAGTGCCGTACGACAGGGGGCTGAGACTGAAGCTTTCTTT
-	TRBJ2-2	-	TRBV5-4	CASSLIQGPGELFF	TGTGCCAGCAGCTTAATACAGGGCCCCGGGGAGCTGTTTTTT
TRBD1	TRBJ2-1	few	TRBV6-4	CASSAGTGDYNEQFF	TGTGCCAGCAGTGCCGGGACAGGGGATTACAATGAGCAGTTCTTC
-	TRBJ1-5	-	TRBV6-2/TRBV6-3	CASSYSSPQQGHQPQHF	TGTGCCAGCAGTTACTCGTCTCCCCAGCAGGGGCATCAGCCCCAGCATTTT
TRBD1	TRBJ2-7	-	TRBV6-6	CASSRDRSYEQYF	TGTGCCAGCAGCCGGGACAGGTCCTACGAGCAGTACTTC
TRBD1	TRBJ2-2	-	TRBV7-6	CASSLLGGTGLNTGELFF	TGTGCCAGCAGCTTATTGGGTGGGACAGGACTAAACACCGGGGAGCTGTTTTTT
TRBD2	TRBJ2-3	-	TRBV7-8	CASSLGLAGPSTDTQYF	TGTGCCAGCAGCTTAGGACTAGCGGGCCCTAGCACAGATACGCAGTATTTT
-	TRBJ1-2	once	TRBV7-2	CASSSSGGARYGYTF	TGTGCCAGCAGCAGTAGCGGGGGCGCAAGATATGGCTACACCTTC
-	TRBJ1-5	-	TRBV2	CASRRTVNQPQHF	TGTGCCAGCAGACGGACAGTAAATCAGCCCCAGCATTTT
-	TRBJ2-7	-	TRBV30	CAWSTPRTASDEQYF	TGTGCCTGGAGTACTCCTAGGACAGCCTCTGACGAGCAGTACTTC
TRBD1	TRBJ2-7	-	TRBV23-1	CASRPKSDRASYEQYF	TGCGCCAGCAGGCCCAAATCCGACAGGGCCTCCTACGAGCAGTACTTC
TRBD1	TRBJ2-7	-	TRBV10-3	CAISEPRLRGTGSYEQYF	TGTGCCATCAGTGAGCCCAGGCTACGTGGGACAGGATCCTACGAGCAGTACTTC